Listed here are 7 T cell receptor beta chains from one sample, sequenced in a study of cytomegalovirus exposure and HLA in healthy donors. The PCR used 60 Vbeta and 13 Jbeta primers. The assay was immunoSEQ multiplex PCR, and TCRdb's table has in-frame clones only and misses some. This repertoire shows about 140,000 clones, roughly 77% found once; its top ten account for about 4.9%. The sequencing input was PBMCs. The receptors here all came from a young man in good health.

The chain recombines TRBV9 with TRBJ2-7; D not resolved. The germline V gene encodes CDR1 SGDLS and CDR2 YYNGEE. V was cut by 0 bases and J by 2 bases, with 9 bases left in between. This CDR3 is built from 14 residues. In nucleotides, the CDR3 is TGTGCCAGCAGCGTAGGGAGTAGTACCTACGAGCAGTACTTC. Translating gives CASSVGSSTYEQYF.

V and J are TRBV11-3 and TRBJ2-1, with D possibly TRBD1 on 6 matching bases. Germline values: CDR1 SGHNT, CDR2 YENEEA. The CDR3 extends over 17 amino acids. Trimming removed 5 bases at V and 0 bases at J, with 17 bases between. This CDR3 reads CASSAGQGFSSYNEQFF. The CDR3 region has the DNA TGTGCCAGCAGCGCCGGCCAGGGGTTCAGCTCCTACAATGAGCAGTTCTTC.

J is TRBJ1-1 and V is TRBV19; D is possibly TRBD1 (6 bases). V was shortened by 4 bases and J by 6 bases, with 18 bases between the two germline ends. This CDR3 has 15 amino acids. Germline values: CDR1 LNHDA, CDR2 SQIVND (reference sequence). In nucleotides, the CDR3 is TGTGCCAGTAGTAGGGCGACAGGCCCTTGGGCTGAAGCTTTCTTT. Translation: CASSRATGPWAEAFF. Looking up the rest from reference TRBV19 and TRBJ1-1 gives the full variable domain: DGGITQSPKYLFRKEGQNVTLSCEQNLNHDAMYWYRQDPGQGLRLIYYSQIVNDFQKGDIAEGYSVSREKKESFPLTVTSAQKNPTAFYLCASSRATGPWAEAFFGQGTRLTVV.

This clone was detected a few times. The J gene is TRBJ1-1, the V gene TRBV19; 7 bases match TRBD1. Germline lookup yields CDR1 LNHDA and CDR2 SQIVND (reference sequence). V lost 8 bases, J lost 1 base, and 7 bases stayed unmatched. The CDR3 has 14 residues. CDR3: CASGRDSGNTEAFF. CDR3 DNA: TGTGCCAGTGGAAGGGACAGCGGGAACACTGAAGCTTTCTTT.

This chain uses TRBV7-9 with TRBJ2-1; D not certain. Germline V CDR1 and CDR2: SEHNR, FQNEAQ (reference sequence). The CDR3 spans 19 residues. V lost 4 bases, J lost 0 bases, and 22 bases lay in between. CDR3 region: CASSSTIPRGQYSYNEQFF. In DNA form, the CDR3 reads TGTGCCAGCAGCTCAACAATACCCCGTGGTCAGTACTCCTACAATGAGCAGTTCTTC.

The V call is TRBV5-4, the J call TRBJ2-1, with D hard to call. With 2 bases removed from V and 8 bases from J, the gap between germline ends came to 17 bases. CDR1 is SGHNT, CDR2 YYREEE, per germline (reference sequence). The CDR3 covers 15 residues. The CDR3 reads CASSFSFRSGDEQFF. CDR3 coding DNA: TGTGCCAGCAGCTTTTCTTTTAGATCAGGCGATGAGCAGTTCTTC.

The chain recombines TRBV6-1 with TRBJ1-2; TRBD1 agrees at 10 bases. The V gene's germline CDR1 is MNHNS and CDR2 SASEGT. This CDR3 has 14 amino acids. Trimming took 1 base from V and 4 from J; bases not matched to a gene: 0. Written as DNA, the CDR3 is TGTGCCAGCAGTGAAGGGGACAGGGGCTATGGCTACACCTTC. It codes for CASSEGDRGYGYTF.